This T cell receptor (beta chain) was recovered during a study of blood T cell repertoires in COVID-19. Study context: COVID-19 samples from acute and convalescent phases originated in the United States, Italy and Spain. Sources were T cells, B-cell-depleted T cells, or PBMCs; the material itself was cDNA or gDNA.

Authors' data handling: Reference gene primer amplification yielded estimated nucleated cell counts. Repertoires were generated with immunoSEQ multiplex PCR, while TCRdb's copy carries only in-frame clones and drops some. V and J calls and clone size are as listed in that table; D and trimming were resolved from the DNA. This table has about 160,000 clones, around 77% appearing once. V lost 1 base to trimming and J lost 1 base, with 10 bases between them. This CDR3 is 15 amino acids long. Germline loops: CDR1 SGHVS, CDR2 FQNEAQ. The V and J genes are TRBV7-8 and TRBJ1-1; D is ambiguous. Sequencing used peripheral blood. The TCR comes from a man between 65 and 79 years old with acute or convalescent COVID-19. The CDR3, as DNA: TGTGCCAGCAGCTTAGATCGGGTTCGGAACACTGAAGCTTTCTTT. It encodes CASSLDRVRNTEAFF.